This passage covers 25 T cell receptor beta chains from one sample sequenced in a study of blood T cell repertoires in COVID-19. Profiled with immunoSEQ multiplex PCR; TCRdb holds only in-frame clones, not every one. Seen here are 250,000 to 300,000 clones, roughly 85% observed once, and the top ten hold around 4.5%. The sequencing input was peripheral blood. Receptor source: a man aged 60 to 75 who had recovered from COVID-19.

The gene calls are TRBV5-1 and TRBJ1-1, with 7 bases matching TRBD1. The CDR3 is 14 amino acids. The germline CDR1 and CDR2 sequences are SGHRS and YFSETQ. V shed 5 bases, J shed 5 bases, and the junction held 9 bases outside the gene matches. The DNA for the CDR3 is TGCGCCAGCAGGAGAGGGGGCGGCTCGACTGAAGCTTTCTTT. This encodes CASRRGGGSTEAFF.

The chain carries TRBV10-3 and TRBJ1-4, with D possibly being TRBD1 (5 bases). Germline values: CDR1 ENHRY, CDR2 SYGVKD. V dropped 8 bases and J dropped 4 bases, with 11 bases sitting between them. The CDR3 totals 13 residues. The CDR3 spells CAIADIINEKLFF. The CDR3 DNA is TGTGCCATCGCGGACATCATTAATGAAAAACTGTTTTTT.

The chain links TRBV19 to TRBJ2-3; 8 bases line up with TRBD1. With V trimmed by 6 bases and J by 5 bases, 7 bases remained unmatched. Germline CDR1 is LNHDA and CDR2 is SQIVND (reference sequence). The CDR3 runs 14 residues. Written as DNA, the CDR3 is TGTGCCAGTAGACCAGGGGGCAGGTTAGATACGCAGTATTTT. Amino acids: CASRPGGRLDTQYF.

This chain joins TRBV6-2 or TRBV6-3 and TRBJ1-6; D call uncertain. CDR3 length: 12 amino acids. Germline loops: CDR1 MNHEY, CDR2 SVGEGT. Trimming took off 0 bases at V and 15 bases at J, with 9 bases between the two ends. CDR3 nucleotide sequence: TGTGCCAGCAGTTACTCGGATGCGGGCCTCCACTTT. The encoded protein is CASSYSDAGLHF.

The chain uses TRBV4-2 and TRBJ1-1, with 8 positions matching TRBD1. The CDR3 totals 17 residues. Unmatched junction bases numbered 8, after V lost 1 base and J lost 1 base. Germline CDR1 LGHNA, CDR2 YNFKEQ. As DNA, the CDR3 is TGTGCCAGCAGCCAAGGGGCCCGGGGACAGGCGAACACTGAAGCTTTCTTT. It encodes CASSQGARGQANTEAFF.

This chain joins TRBV2 and TRBJ2-2, with D possibly being TRBD2 (6 bases). Germline V gene sequence: CDR1 SNHLY, CDR2 FYNNEI. V was pared by 3 bases and J by 6 bases, with 14 bases between. The CDR3 covers 15 residues. CDR3 residues: CASSEGRGGAGELFF. The CDR3 region has the DNA TGTGCCAGCAGTGAGGGGCGGGGCGGCGCCGGGGAGCTGTTTTTT.

This clone was found a few times. The chain combines TRBV15 with TRBJ2-1; no reliable D call. Germline values: CDR1 LNHNV, CDR2 YYDKDF (reference sequence). V was cut by 4 bases and J by 9 bases, with 16 bases left in between. The CDR3 sequence is 14 residues long. CDR3 protein: CATSTMRSDPEQFF. CDR3 nucleotide sequence: TGTGCCACCAGCACAATGCGGAGTGATCCTGAGCAGTTCTTC.

V gene TRBV5-1 combines with J gene TRBJ2-3, with D uncertain. Germline V gene data show CDR1 as SGHRS and CDR2 as YFSETQ. The CDR3 covers 16 residues. V shed 0 bases and J shed 0 bases, with 11 bases lying between them. The CDR3 sequence is CASSLGTTTSTDTQYF. The CDR3 DNA reads as TGCGCCAGCAGCTTGGGTACAACGACTAGCACAGATACGCAGTATTTT.

J is TRBJ1-5 and V is TRBV5-5, with D hard to call. Germline V gene data show CDR1 as SGHKS and CDR2 as YYEKEE (reference sequence). Trimming cost V 0 bases and J 6 bases, with 7 bases left between them. CDR3 length equals 13 residues. The CDR3 reads CASSLDSIQPQHF. As DNA, the CDR3 is TGTGCCAGCAGCTTGGACAGTATTCAGCCCCAGCATTTT.

The genes are TRBV19 and TRBJ1-3, with D tentatively TRBD1 (5 bases). Germline V gives CDR1 LNHDA, CDR2 SQIVND (reference sequence). V lost 3 bases and J lost 9, with 9 bases in between. This CDR3 is built from 12 residues. CDR3 amino acids: CASSIRGSTIYF. CDR3 nucleotides: TGTGCCAGTAGTATCCGGGGGAGCACCATATATTTT.

The rearrangement joins TRBV7-9 to TRBJ1-2; a possible D gene is TRBD1 (5 bases). There are 16 residues in the CDR3. V lost 4 bases, J lost 1 base, and 16 bases lay in between. The germline V gene has CDR1 SEHNR and CDR2 FQNEAQ (reference sequence). The chain's CDR3 is CASSSSSDSRNYGYTF. CDR3 DNA: TGTGCCAGCAGCTCCTCTTCAGACAGCCGTAACTATGGCTACACCTTC.

The chain couples TRBV5-8 to TRBJ2-5, with 9 nucleotides matching TRBD1. V gave up 5 bases and J gave up 10 bases; unmatched junction bases: 9. The CDR3 runs 13 residues. CDR1 is SGHTS and CDR2 is YDEGEE in the germline V gene. CDR3 in amino acids: CASSDRGYGDQYF. The DNA of the CDR3 is TGTGCCAGCAGTGACAGGGGGTACGGGGACCAGTACTTC.

The count of this clone is one. V is TRBV30 and J is TRBJ1-2, with TRBD1 identical over 9 bases. This CDR3 spans 13 amino acids. Per germline, CDR1 GTSNPN and CDR2 SVGIG (reference sequence). V shed 7 bases and J 1 base; nucleotides not matched to a gene: 4. Here the CDR3 DNA reads TGTGCCTTCCGGGACAGGGTTAACTATGGCTACACCTTC. Amino acids: CAFRDRVNYGYTF.

This chain connects TRBV30 to TRBJ1-2, with 7 bases identical to TRBD1. The V gene's germline CDR1 is GTSNPN and CDR2 SVGIG (reference sequence). The CDR3 totals 13 residues. Trimming cost V 1 base and J 8 bases; bases outside gene matches: 7. The CDR3 coding sequence is TGTGCCTGGAGTGAATGGGACAGTCTGGGCTACACCTTC. This codes for CAWSEWDSLGYTF.

This clone occurred once. The rearrangement uses TRBV10-3 and TRBJ2-7; 9 nucleotides line up with TRBD2. V lost 3 bases and J lost 6; bases outside the gene matches: 3. Germline lookup yields CDR1 ENHRY and CDR2 SYGVKD. The CDR3 spans 13 residues. The CDR3 bases are TGTGCCATCAGTGACCTAGCGGGATCCGAGCAGTACTTC. It translates to CAISDLAGSEQYF.

This chain connects TRBV6-9 to TRBJ1-5; 11 bases agree with TRBD1. The CDR3 is made up of 16 amino acids. The V gene's germline CDR1 is MNHGY and CDR2 SVAAGI. V lost 1 base and J lost 6; bases outside the gene matches: 5. CDR3: CASSYWGQGGAQPQHF. The DNA for the CDR3 is TGTGCCAGCAGTTATTGGGGACAGGGGGGGGCTCAGCCCCAGCATTTT.

The V and J genes are TRBV7-2 and TRBJ1-4; D possibly corresponds to TRBD1 (6 bases). The CDR3 is 13 amino acids. The V gene lost 5 bases and the J gene lost 5 bases, with 9 bases spanning the gap. Germline values: CDR1 SGHTA, CDR2 FQGNSA. CDR3 DNA sequence: TGTGCCAGCAGCGGGGGACAAAATGAAAAACTGTTTTTT. Amino acids: CASSGGQNEKLFF.

The CDR3 DNA is TGTGCCAGCACCATAAGCGGGGGGGCGAGAAATGAGCAGTTCTTC. Amino acids: CASTISGGARNEQFF. The chain uses TRBV3-1 (or the pseudogene TRBV3-2) and TRBJ2-1, with TRBD2 matching 10 bases. CDR1 is LGHDT, CDR2 YNNKEL, per germline (reference sequence). The trim removed 7 bases at V and 7 bases at J, leaving 10 bases unmatched. CDR3 length: 15 amino acids.

Details on this clone: Additional DNA sequences in this sample encode the identical CDR3. This rearrangement joins TRBV30 to TRBJ1-1; D possibly corresponds to TRBD1 (5 bases). The CDR3 has 13 residues. Trimming cost V 1 base and J 3 bases, with 9 bases left between them. Germline CDR1 and CDR2: GTSNPN and SVGIG (reference sequence). In DNA, the CDR3 is TGTGCCTGGAGTGAAGCAGGGCACACTGAAGCTTTCTTT. This gives the protein CAWSEAGHTEAFF.

This sequence joins TRBV27 and TRBJ2-2; 11 bases line up with TRBD2. V lost 5 bases and J lost 0; bases outside the gene matches: 8. Germline assignment: CDR1 MNHEY and CDR2 SMNVEV (reference sequence). The CDR3 has 18 residues. The CDR3 sequence is CASSLLGLAATNTGELFF. In DNA form, the CDR3 reads TGTGCCAGCAGTCTGTTGGGACTAGCGGCTACGAACACCGGGGAGCTGTTTTTT.

The chain couples TRBV19 to TRBJ2-5; D may be TRBD1 (5 bases). V lost 0 bases and J lost 10, with 12 bases in between. The CDR3 has 13 residues. CDR1 and CDR2 (germline): LNHDA, SQIVND (reference sequence). The CDR3 nucleotides are TGTGCCAGTAGTATAGAGGGCAGGGCTATCCAGTACTTC. Translation: CASSIEGRAIQYF.

The chain recombines TRBV5-5 with TRBJ1-1; D gene uncertain. The V gene's germline CDR1 is SGHKS and CDR2 YYEKEE (reference sequence). Trimming cost V 1 base and J 5 bases, with 18 bases left between them. There are 16 residues in the CDR3. In nucleotides, the CDR3 is TGTGCCAGCAGCTTGTCCCCCGCGAGGGTGGGTACTGAAGCTTTCTTT. Translating gives CASSLSPARVGTEAFF.

The chain employs TRBV23-1 and TRBJ1-5; no reliable D call. Being an ORF, TRBV23-1 has a function that is uncertain. The CDR3 has 18 amino acids. The germline V and J ends were trimmed by 3 bases and 0 bases, with 18 bases remaining between them. The CDR3 DNA follows: TGCGCCAGCAGTCATCCTAGTCTGCCGATGGATAGCAATCAGCCCCAGCATTTT. Translating it yields CASSHPSLPMDSNQPQHF.

The J gene is TRBJ2-7, the V gene TRBV6-5; 14 positions agree with TRBD2. The CDR3 length is 15 residues. CDR1 and CDR2 from the germline V gene are MNHEY and SVGAGI. V lost 8 bases to trimming and J lost 5 bases; unmatched junction nucleotides: 8. CDR3 bases: TGTGCCAGCGCGAGACTAGCGGGAGGGTTCAACGAGCAGTACTTC. The encoded protein is CASARLAGGFNEQYF.

The CDR3 here is CASSYSAGASYNEQFF. DNA for the CDR3: TGTGCCAGCAGTTACTCTGCGGGGGCTTCCTACAATGAGCAGTTCTTC. V usage is TRBV6-5 and J usage is TRBJ2-1, with D tentatively TRBD2 (7 bases). In germline, CDR1 is MNHEY, CDR2 SVGAGI. This CDR3 contains 16 residues. Trimming took 0 bases from V and 1 from J, leaving 10 bases between them.